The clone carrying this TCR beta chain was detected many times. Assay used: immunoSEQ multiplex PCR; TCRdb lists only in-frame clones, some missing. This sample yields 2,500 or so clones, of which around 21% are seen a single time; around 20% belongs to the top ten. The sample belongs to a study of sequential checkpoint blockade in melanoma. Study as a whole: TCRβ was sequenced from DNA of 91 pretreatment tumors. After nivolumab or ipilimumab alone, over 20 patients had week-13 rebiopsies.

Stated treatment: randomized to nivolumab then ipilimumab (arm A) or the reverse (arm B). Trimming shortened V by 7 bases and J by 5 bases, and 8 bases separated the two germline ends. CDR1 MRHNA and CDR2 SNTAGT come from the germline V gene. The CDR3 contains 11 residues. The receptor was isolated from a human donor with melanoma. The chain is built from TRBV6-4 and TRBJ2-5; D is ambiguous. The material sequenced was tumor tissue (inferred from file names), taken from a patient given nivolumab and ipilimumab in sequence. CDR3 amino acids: CASTQGETQYF. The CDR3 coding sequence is TGTGCCAGCACCCAAGGGGAGACCCAGTACTTC.